This passage covers 14 T cell receptor beta chains from one sample sequenced in a study of T cell repertoires in cytomegalovirus infection. Their recognized antigens are unknown. TCRdb called the reads again in MiXCR, with one record for every CDR3 protein. The sample has 110,000 to 150,000 distinct CDR3 sequences; 25% to 35% are singletons. The sample consisted of CD8+ T cells from cultured PBMCs, taken from culture after CMV antigen stimulation. All receptors derive from a human donor in good health (CMV status not recorded). Some clones in this sample may be carry-over from other donors' samples.

This sequence joins TRBV7-8 and TRBJ1-5; D ambiguous. Germline V lookup: CDR1 SGHVS, CDR2 FQNEAQ. V lost 2 bases and J lost 5, with 10 bases in between. The CDR3 is 14 amino acids. CDR3 protein: CASSLLADYQPQHF. As DNA, the CDR3 is TGTGCCAGCAGCTTATTGGCAGACTATCAGCCCCAGCATTTT.

V and J are TRBV2 and TRBJ2-5; 15 bases align to TRBD2. The CDR3 length is 23 residues. Germline CDR1 SNHLY, CDR2 FYNNEI. The ends lost 4 bases at V and 0 bases at J; junction bases unmatched: 21. The CDR3: CASSAASDLELGTSGGYQETQYF. Written as DNA, the CDR3 is TGTGCCAGCAGTGCGGCTAGCGACCTCGAGTTAGGGACTAGCGGGGGGTACCAAGAGACCCAGTACTTC. The full variable domain, rest sourced from reference TRBV2 and TRBJ2-5, is EPEVTQTPSHQVTQMGQEVILRCVPISNHLYFYWYRQILGQKVEFLVSFYNNEISEKSEIFDDQFSVERPDGSNFTLKIRSTKLEDSAMYFCASSAASDLELGTSGGYQETQYFGPGTRLLVL.

This clonotype was seen only a few times. The chain recombines TRBV7-9 with TRBJ2-3; D unclear. Germline-derived CDR1 and CDR2 are SEHNR and FQNEAQ (reference sequence). The ends were cut back, 5 bases at V and 4 bases at J, with 13 bases in the middle. This CDR3 spans 14 amino acids. CDR3 nucleotides: TGTGCCAGCAGCGTCGCCGGTAACGCAGATACGCAGTATTTT. Encoded protein: CASSVAGNADTQYF.

This clonotype has more than one count but fewer than ten. Compared with germline, one end of the junction differs, possibly owing to a read error. The V call is TRBV27, the J call TRBJ1-5; tentative D call: TRBD1 (6 bases). CDR3 length: 15 amino acids. Germline lookup yields CDR1 MNHEY and CDR2 SMNVEV (reference sequence). The CDR3 region has the DNA TGTGCCAGCAGGAGGACAGATACTAGCAATCAGCCCCAGCTTTTT. Its translation is CASRRTDTSNQPQLF.

This clonotype was found a few times. The chain has TRBV11-2 and TRBJ1-2; perhaps TRBD1 as D (5 bases). CDR1 SGHAT and CDR2 FQNNGV come from the germline V gene. Trimming removed 4 bases at V and 8 bases at J, with 11 bases between. The CDR3 has 12 residues. The CDR3 region has the DNA TGTGCCAGCAGCTCAGGGACGACCGGCTACACCTTC. Protein sequence: CASSSGTTGYTF.

V and J are TRBV6-1 and TRBJ2-5; D unresolved. Trimming took off 6 bases at V and 1 base at J, with 15 bases between the two ends. This CDR3 has 15 residues. CDR1 is MNHNS and CDR2 is SASEGT in the germline V gene. The CDR3 sequence is CASRERKQVQETQYF. CDR3 nucleotides: TGTGCCAGCAGGGAGAGGAAACAAGTCCAAGAGACCCAGTACTTC.

This clonotype was observed a handful of times. The gene calls are TRBV7-2 and TRBJ1-4; TRBD1 agrees at 9 bases. J gave up 6 bases and V 2 bases, and 4 bases lay outside the gene matches. The CDR3 totals 15 residues. Germline V gene lookup returns CDR1 SGHTA and CDR2 FQGNSA. This CDR3 is CASSLMTGGYEKLFF. CDR3 sequence (DNA): TGTGCCAGCAGCTTAATGACAGGGGGATATGAAAAACTGTTTTTT.

This clonotype showed up just a few times. Germline and junction disagree at one end, which may indicate a read error. The chain is built from TRBV29-1 and TRBJ2-5, with 12 positions matching TRBD2. This CDR3 comprises 14 residues. The germline CDR1 and CDR2 sequences are SQVTM and ANQGSEA. The CDR3: CSVEGLAGQETQYF. The CDR3 DNA follows: TGCAGCGTCGAAGGACTAGCGGGGCAAGAGACCCAGTACTTC.

The chain joins TRBV7-3 to TRBJ2-7; D possibly corresponds to TRBD2 (6 bases). The V end was cut by 9 bases, the J end by 9 bases, with 15 bases between. This CDR3 comprises 11 residues. Germline V CDR1 and CDR2: SGHTA, FQGTGA. Here the CDR3 reads CASTMEGSQYF. Written as DNA, the CDR3 is TGTGCCAGTACGATGGAGGGCTCGCAGTACTTC.

The V gene is TRBV6-5, the J gene TRBJ1-2, with TRBD1 as a possible D gene (6 bases). The germline V gene has CDR1 MNHEY and CDR2 SVGAGI. V was shortened by 0 bases and J by 5 bases, with 10 bases between the two germline ends. CDR3 length: 14 residues. This CDR3 is CASSYSRGGYGYTF. The CDR3 nucleotides are TGTGCCAGCAGTTACTCCAGGGGCGGGTATGGCTACACCTTC.

The chain employs TRBV2 and TRBJ2-1; 9 bases are shared with TRBD2. Germline trimming cut 9 bases from V and 2 bases from J; bases unmatched to any gene: 5. The germline V gene has CDR1 SNHLY and CDR2 FYNNEI. The CDR3 runs to 14 residues. The CDR3 coding sequence is TGTGCCAGTACAATAGCGGGGGCCTACAATGAGCAGTTCTTC. Translating gives CASTIAGAYNEQFF.

The V call is TRBV7-7, the J call TRBJ2-1, with TRBD2 as a possible D gene (5 bases). Trimming removed 0 bases at V and 2 bases at J, with 11 bases between. Germline V CDR1 and CDR2: SSHAT, FNYEAQ (reference sequence). This CDR3 contains 16 residues. CDR3 residues: CASSLAGEGPYNEQFF. As DNA, the CDR3 is TGTGCCAGCAGCTTAGCCGGGGAAGGGCCCTACAATGAGCAGTTCTTC.

The sample holds a few counts of this clonotype. The gene calls are TRBV5-1 and TRBJ1-2, with 7 positions matching TRBD1. This CDR3 has 13 amino acids. J lost 7 bases, V lost 5 bases, and 8 bases had no gene match. Germline V lookup: CDR1 SGHRS, CDR2 YFSETQ. The CDR3 reads CASSPTGEGGYTF. CDR3 coding DNA: TGCGCCAGCAGTCCAACAGGGGAAGGTGGCTACACCTTC.

The J gene is TRBJ1-1, the V gene TRBV2, with D unclear. The V gene lost 7 bases and the J gene lost 8 bases, with 14 bases spanning the gap. This CDR3 has 12 amino acids. From germline, CDR1 is SNHLY and CDR2 FYNNEI. DNA for the CDR3: TGTGCCAGCACCGAGGACGGAATCGAAGCTTTCTTT. It specifies CASTEDGIEAFF.